Included here is one T cell receptor (beta chain) sequence, with context. Which antigen it targets is not known. The record has no base qualities; no much larger clone is one base away. Deletion took 2 bases off V and 16 bases off J, with a span of 18 bases between the germline ends. The CDR3 spans 12 residues, from the cysteine through the phenylalanine. The only DNA kept is the CDR3, 36 bases in frame from the first base. Per the germline V gene, SQVTM is the CDR1 and ANQGSEA is the CDR2. The cohort comprised more than 550 healthy bone marrow donors. At the time of sampling, every cohort member was nominally healthy, though immune exposures that went unrecorded were likely present. CMV serostatus was recorded as positive for about 300 and negative for about 50% of the roughly 670 cohort members, whereas no CMV serostatus was recorded for the donor in question. Each donor provided a peripheral blood sample, and peripheral blood mononuclear cells were used for TCR beta sequencing. The Qiagen DNeasy Blood Extraction Kit was used to extract genomic DNA from the blood cell samples.

The data derive from a study of cytomegalovirus exposure and HLA in healthy donors listed by TCRdb under 2017. About the full investigation: An earlier analysis of approximately 550 of the donors reported 250 to 350 Gb of sequence data and 100 million to 130 million unique TCR beta sequences from roughly 180 million T cells. Class I and class II HLA loci were covered by the typing at four-digit resolution. Along with the roughly 610-subject first cohort, a separate validation cohort of roughly 110 different subjects was used. Every repertoire in the discovery cohort had been generated on one and the same sequencing platform. To predict cytomegalovirus infection status, the study combined high-throughput TCR immunosequencing, statistical association of individual TCRs with disease status, and machine learning. Typing coverage varied by locus: roughly 629-630 donors for A, B, C, DRB1 and DQB1; under 550 for DQA1; more than 600 for DPA1; around 450 for DPB1. In a later analysis, previously published TCR beta repertoires from roughly 710 donors were re-analyzed and high-resolution HLA genotyping was added so that TCR occurrence patterns could be studied. Approximately 310 gigabases of sequencing data and approximately 91 million unique TCR sequences made up an early release that covered under 750 HLA-typed donors. The study profiled the T cell repertoires of 550 to 700 subjects by immunosequencing and related them to cytomegalovirus serostatus. Of the roughly 400 genotyped donors, 65% to 90% were placed in the genetic ancestry cluster associated with self-reported Caucasian donors. Genome-wide SNP genotypes for about 55% of the 666 donors were used in a later genetic analysis, which treated that subset as a discovery cohort. The study was designed to test whether signatures of past pathogen exposure could be identified by cataloging public T cell receptors. Because of strong linkage in the cohort, 4 to 6 DR-DQ haplotypes were treated as single units for association and clustering. Among about 400 genotyped donors of the cohort, an average of about 240,000 unique TCR beta nucleotide sequences was sequenced per donor, of which approximately 18% were non-productive. In the later analysis, no new phenotypic data were used to find candidate immune exposures; instead, reliance was placed on TCR beta sequences and their occurrence across donors. Alongside the repertoire data, information on donor age, sex, ethnicity and CMV serostatus was compiled. An earlier analysis of around 540 of the donors applied high-throughput TCR beta sequencing to assess whether each TCR beta V gene segment acted as functional or pseudogenic. Broader findings and caveats from the paper: The study gave a list of 150 to 200 TCR beta chains associated with cytomegalovirus. A later analysis reported that several top co-occurrence clusters appeared linked to parvovirus B19, influenza, CMV and Epstein-Barr virus. Because some donors lacked HLA typing at each locus, the association tests relied only on the typed subset. The classifier was reported to diagnose cytomegalovirus status with high specificity and sensitivity in both the original cohort and the validation cohort. In a later analysis, HLA-associated TCR beta chains were found to be more clonally expanded and to have lower generation probabilities than equally common non-associated chains. A later genetic analysis reported fewer N-insertions in productive TCRs among donors in an Asian-associated ancestry cluster than the approximately 670-donor mean. When HLA alleles, especially DR and DQ, strongly co-occurred, attributing TCR associations to individual alleles was difficult. A cluster of highly shared sequence variants was judged likely to be a technical artifact of the sequencing pipeline. A later analysis associated approximately 17,000 TCR beta sequences with specific HLA alleles at a false discovery rate of 0.05. Only TCR beta chains were sequenced in this cohort, and the absence of alpha or paired-chain data limited detectable features. Three of the identified cytomegalovirus-associated TCR beta chains were confirmed in vitro to be specific for cytomegalovirus antigens. CMV serostatus was the only immune exposure information available for the cohort. The 87-base-pair reads could not distinguish some IMGT-functional V segments, including TRBV6-2 and TRBV6-3, so those segments were excluded. In a later analysis, the rate of TCR association differed among HLA loci, with DRB1 alleles having the most associated TCRs and HLA-C alleles having the fewest. A later genetic analysis associated a missense DCLRE1C variant with V-gene and J-gene trimming of TCR beta chains, and an independent cohort replicated the association. A later analysis found that most CMV-associated TCR beta chains appeared HLA-restricted, with HLA associations seemingly driven largely by CMV exposure. In an earlier analysis of 500 to 650 of the donors, most TCR beta V segments appeared in productive rearrangements about 90% or about 30% of the time, broadly matching IMGT annotations. Most TCR sequences were observed very rarely across donors, whereas some public TCRs were present in many individuals. Approximately 16 rarely observed V segments, including chromosome 9 orphons, were excluded from the earlier analysis of some 590 of the donors because counts were too low. A further reported finding was that TCR beta sequences accurately predicted the HLA-A and HLA-B alleles for most subjects in the first cohort. Roughly uniform sequencing depth across donors was assumed in presence/absence analyses, although this assumption may not hold. It was suggested by the authors that the approach could potentially be generalized to other disease states and immunological phenotypes. Linkage disequilibrium might explain the correlated functional status among segregating V segments, but an unknown experimental factor could not be ruled out.

Libraries came from the immunoSEQ multiplex PCR assay. The multiplex PCR relied on a mix of 60 forward primers for TCR Vbeta segments and 13 reverse primers for TCR Jbeta segments. A multiplex PCR assay on genomic DNA amplified the CDR3 region of rearranged TCR beta genes. The Illumina HiSeq System was used to sequence the amplified TCR beta libraries as 87-base-pair reads. Processing in the source paper ran as follows. A later analysis counted around 72 million unique TCR beta chains across the 550 to 750 repertoires, and around 9.9 million of these chains were shared by at least two donors. To remove PCR and sequencing errors, raw reads were error-corrected and collapsed into unique sequences using a nearest-neighbor algorithm that merged closely related sequences. To assign V, D and J gene segments, CDR3 sequences were aligned to IMGT reference sequences. For a sequence to be retained, at least a six-nucleotide match to both a V gene segment and a J gene segment was required. Rearrangements were called productive when the CDR3 lacked stop codons and stayed in frame with V and J; all others were non-productive. CDR3 was defined according to IMGT convention as the region running from the second conserved V-encoded cysteine to the conserved J-encoded phenylalanine. Sequences without an unambiguous match to a single V gene segment were excluded from the earlier analysis of a few hundred of the donors. An earlier analysis of several hundred of the donors called V segments functional above 56.7% productive rearrangements and segregating when the between-donor standard deviation exceeded 5%. A statistical classification framework was developed to diagnose cytomegalovirus status using the catalog of TCR beta chain sequences. In a later analysis, TCR nucleotide sequences were compared against IMGT/GENE-DB human TR gene sequences so that V and J genes could be assigned. In a later analysis, CDR3 sequences and most-parsimonious VDJ recombination scenarios were assigned using the TCRdist pipeline. In a later analysis, each TCR beta chain was defined by its CDR3 amino acid sequence together with its V-gene family, and reads lacking a unique V-gene family were excluded. In a later analysis, 450 to 600 highly shared, low-generation-probability nucleotide sequences were removed to address suspected cross-contamination and a sequencing artifact. A later analysis calculated a clonal expansion index for each public chain from normalized within-repertoire ranks of inferred template counts. In a later analysis, generation probabilities were computed using a VDJ recombination model fitted to out-of-frame rearrangements, and the results were checked against IGoR. In a later analysis, TCR-TCR, TCR-HLA and TCR-CMV co-occurrence was scored with hypergeometric tests, and a repertoire-size bias correction was applied to TCR pairs. False discovery rates were estimated in a later analysis by permuting HLA or CMV assignments 20 times. In a later analysis, co-occurring TCRs were grouped using DBSCAN, and TCRdist sequence similarity was added for clustering within HLA-allele-positive subsets. Co-occurrence clustering excluded repertoires with fewer than 30,000 or more than 120,000 public chains, plus five with anomalous nucleotide sharing. Not all clones reach the TCRdb copy of this immuneACCESS table, which keeps in-frame sequences only. Checked studies attribute under half of the gap to unresolved V genes and leave the rest unexplained. The DNA gave D and trimming, while V, J and clone size come from that table. This sample comprises roughly 140,000 clones, roughly 76% of them detected only once. The ten largest clonotypes hold around 14% of the sample.

This receptor was identified in a human donor in good health. The specimen was PBMCs. The chain is assembled from TRBV29-1 and TRBJ2-1; the D gene assignment is ambiguous. The CDR3 here reads CSVEKPGPKLFF. The sequenced DNA is TGCAGCGTTGAAAAACCGGGTCCAAAGTTATTCTTC.